The present T cell receptor beta chain was sequenced within a study of blood T cell repertoires in COVID-19. Overall study context: COVID-19 samples collected from the United States, Italy and Spain covered acute and convalescent phases. PBMCs, B-cell-depleted T cells, or T cells were the source of the cDNA or gDNA that made up the material.

Repertoires were generated with immunoSEQ multiplex PCR, while TCRdb's copy carries only in-frame clones and drops some. The sample lists under 150,000 clones, 75% to 90% occurring once. The sample comprised peripheral blood. This clonotype was sampled from a human donor in a cohort sampled during active COVID-19.

The CDR3: CASNRRQGSSYEQYF. CDR3 DNA sequence: TGTGCCAGTAACCGGCGACAGGGGAGCTCCTACGAGCAGTACTTC. The rearrangement uses TRBV19 and TRBJ2-7, with 8 bases matching TRBD1. The CDR3 extends over 15 amino acids. Losses at the gene ends were 7 bases for V and 0 bases for J; bases not matched to a gene: 8. Germline CDR1 reads LNHDA; CDR2 reads SQIVND (reference sequence). Combining the CDR3 with reference TRBV19 and TRBJ2-7 gives the whole variable domain DGGITQSPKYLFRKEGQNVTLSCEQNLNHDAMYWYRQDPGQGLRLIYYSQIVNDFQKGDIAEGYSVSREKKESFPLTVTSAQKNPTAFYLCASNRRQGSSYEQYFGPGTRLTVT.